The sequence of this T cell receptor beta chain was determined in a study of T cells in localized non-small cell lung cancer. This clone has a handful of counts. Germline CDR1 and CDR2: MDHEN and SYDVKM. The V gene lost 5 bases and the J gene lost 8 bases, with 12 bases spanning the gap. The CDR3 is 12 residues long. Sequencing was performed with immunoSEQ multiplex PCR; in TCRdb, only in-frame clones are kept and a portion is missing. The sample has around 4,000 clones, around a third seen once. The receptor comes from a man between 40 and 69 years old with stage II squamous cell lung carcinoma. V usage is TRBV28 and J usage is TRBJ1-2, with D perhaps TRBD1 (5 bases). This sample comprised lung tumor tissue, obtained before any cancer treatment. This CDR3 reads CASSGTWGGYTF. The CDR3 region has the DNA TGTGCCAGCAGTGGGACGTGGGGGGGCTACACCTTC.